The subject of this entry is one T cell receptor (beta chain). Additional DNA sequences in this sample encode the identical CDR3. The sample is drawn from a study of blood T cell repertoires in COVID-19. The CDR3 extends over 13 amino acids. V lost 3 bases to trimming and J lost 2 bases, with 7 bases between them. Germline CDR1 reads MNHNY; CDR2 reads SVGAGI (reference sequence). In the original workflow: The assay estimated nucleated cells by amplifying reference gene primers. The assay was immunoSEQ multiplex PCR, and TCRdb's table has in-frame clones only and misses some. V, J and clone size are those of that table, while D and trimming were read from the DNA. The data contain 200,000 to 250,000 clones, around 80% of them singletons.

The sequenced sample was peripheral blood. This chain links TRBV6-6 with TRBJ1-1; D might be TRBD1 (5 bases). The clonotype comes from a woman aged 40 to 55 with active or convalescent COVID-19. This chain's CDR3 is CASSYQGNTEAFF. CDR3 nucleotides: TGTGCCAGCAGTTATCAGGGCAACACTGAAGCTTTCTTT.